The rows below give T cell receptor beta chains drawn from one sample of a study of OX40 agonist ivuxolimab in advanced cancers. The repertoire was sequenced with immunoSEQ multiplex PCR; TCRdb's copy has only in-frame clones and lacks some. The data show 30,000 to 45,000 clones, 74% seen once. The input for sequencing was CD4+ or CD8+ T cells sorted from blood, taken in a trial of the OX40 agonist ivuxolimab. The receptor set was obtained from an adult with an advanced solid tumor such as melanoma, head and neck, liver or kidney cancer. CDR3s include the opening cysteine and the closing phenylalanine or tryptophan. A D gene is named only where the DNA matches it firmly. Expanded clones get a size class; other rows say once, few or many, or leave the size out.

>TRBV10-1|NA|NA|TRBJ1-5
TGCGCCAGCAGTGACCCTAGAGAGGGAGGGCAGCCCCAGCATTTT
CASSDPREGGQPQHF
>TRBV18|NA|NA|TRBJ2-3
TGTGCCAGCTCACCACCGGTATCGGGGTGGGGGCCGAGCACAGATACGCAGTATTTT
CASSPPVSGWGPSTDTQYF
>TRBV19|NA|TRBD2|TRBJ2-3
TGTGCCAGTTCCTCTAGCGGGGGTCTTACGCAGTATTTT
CASSSSGGLTQYF
>TRBV9|once|TRBD1|TRBJ2-2
TGTGCCAGCAGCTCGACAGGGGCGAACACCGGGGAGCTGTTTTTT
CASSSTGANTGELFF
>TRBV6-1|few|NA|TRBJ1-1
TGTGCCAGCAGTGAAGCGCGGAGGGCGGGATCGAACACTGAAGCTTTCTTT
CASSEARRAGSNTEAFF
>TRBV4-2|NA|NA|TRBJ1-2
TGTGCCAGCACTCTTAAGGGGACTAAGTCTGGCTACACCTTC
CASTLKGTKSGYTF
>TRBV19|NA|NA|TRBJ1-5
TGTGCCAGTAGTATAAGGCGGGGGGCAGGGCAGCCCCAGCATTTT
CASSIRRGAGQPQHF
>TRBV27|NA|TRBD1|TRBJ1-2
TGTGCCAGCAGTTTACGGGCACAGGGGGTGGTCTATGGCTACACCTTC
CASSLRAQGVVYGYTF
>TRBV5-6|NA|NA|TRBJ1-2
TGTGCCAGCAGCTTGGGACAGATATCTCTCTATGGCTACACCTTC
CASSLGQISLYGYTF
>TRBV9|NA|TRBD2|TRBJ2-1
TGTGCCAGCAGCGTCATAGCGGGTAGTTACAATGAGCAGTTCTTC
CASSVIAGSYNEQFF
>TRBV9|NA|NA|TRBJ2-2
TGTGCCGGCAGCGCGGGACTGAGTACCGGGGAGCTGTTTTTT
CAGSAGLSTGELFF
>TRBV11-2|NA|NA|TRBJ2-1
TGTGCCAGCAGCTCTATCAGGGAAGGGGAGCAGTTCTTC
CASSSIREGEQFF
>TRBV10-2|once|TRBD1|TRBJ2-7
TGCGCCAGCAGGGAAAGCAGGGGGCGCCTGTACGAGCAGTACTTC
CASRESRGRLYEQYF
>TRBV7-9|NA|NA|TRBJ1-2
TGTGCCAGCAGCTTAAAAGGGAAGGGGTATGGCTACACCTTC
CASSLKGKGYGYTF
>TRBV2|NA|NA|TRBJ1-1
TGTGCCAGCAGTGAACAAAACACTGAAGCTTTCTTT
CASSEQNTEAFF
>TRBV5-4|NA|NA|TRBJ2-1
TGTGCCAGCAGCTTGTCACAGGTAAATGAGCAGTTCTTC
CASSLSQVNEQFF
>TRBV7-3|NA|TRBD1|TRBJ2-2
TGTGCCAGCAGCTTTGGGACAGGGGACGGGGAGCTGTTTTTT
CASSFGTGDGELFF
>TRBV5-1|NA|NA|TRBJ2-2
TGCGCCAGCAGCTTCGGCAGGGCGAACACCGGGGAGCTGTTTTTT
CASSFGRANTGELFF
>TRBV9|NA|NA|TRBJ1-4
TGTGCCAGCAGCCTTGGAAATGAAAAACTGTTTTTT
CASSLGNEKLFF
>TRBV7-2|once|TRBD1|TRBJ2-2
TGTGCCAGCAGCCAAAACAGGGGGTACACCGGGGAGCTGTTTTTT
CASSQNRGYTGELFF
>TRBV10-2|few|TRBD1|TRBJ1-2
TGCGCCAGCAGTGAGTCGGACAGGCACTCTGGCTACACCTTC
CASSESDRHSGYTF
>TRBV19|NA|NA|TRBJ2-7
TGTGCCAGTAGTCCGGTCCAGGGTCGCGAGCAGTACTTC
CASSPVQGREQYF
>TRBV4-1|NA|NA|TRBJ1-6
TGCGCCAGCAGCCAAGATATCGGCCGTTATAATTCACCCCTCCACTTT
CASSQDIGRYNSPLHF
>TRBV6-6|NA|NA|TRBJ1-3
TGTGCCAGCGGCGGGGACCAGAACTCTGGAAACACCATATATTTT
CASGGDQNSGNTIYF
>TRBV7-9|few|NA|TRBJ2-6
TGTGCCATTGGACACTCTGGGGCCAACGTCCTGACTTTC
CAIGHSGANVLTF
>TRBV19|NA|TRBD1|TRBJ1-5
TGTGCCAGTACTACGGGACAGGGGGCGATTCAGCCCCAGCATTTT
CASTTGQGAIQPQHF
>TRBV5-1|NA|NA|TRBJ2-3
TGCGCCAGCAGCTTGGAAGGAGGCACAGATACGCAGTATTTT
CASSLEGGTDTQYF
>TRBV11-1|NA|NA|TRBJ1-1
TGTGCCAGCAGCCGAGACGGTGGAGCTTTCTTT
CASSRDGGAFF
>TRBV19|NA|TRBD1|TRBJ1-2
TGTGCCACCATGGACAGGGCCTATGGCTACACCTTC
CATMDRAYGYTF
>TRBV18|NA|NA|TRBJ1-2
TGTGCCAGCTCACCACGTTCCGGTCTTGGCTATGGCTACACCTTC
CASSPRSGLGYGYTF
>TRBV7-9|medium-sized|NA|TRBJ1-1
TGTGCCAGCGCCAATCAGGGCAACACTGAAGCTTTCTTT
CASANQGNTEAFF
>TRBV5-6|NA|NA|TRBJ1-2
TGTGCCAGCAGCCGTACAGGGTACTATGGCTACACCTTC
CASSRTGYYGYTF
>TRBV27|NA|NA|TRBJ1-5
TGTGCCAGCAGTTTATTAGGGAATAGCAATCAGCCCCAGCATTTT
CASSLLGNSNQPQHF
>TRBV25-1|NA|TRBD1|TRBJ1-5
TGTGCCAGTCGACAGGGTAGCAATCAGCCCCAGCATTTT
CASRQGSNQPQHF
>TRBV5-1|few|NA|TRBJ2-5
TGCGCCAGCAGCCCGGGACACGGTATTCAAGAGACCCAGTACTTC
CASSPGHGIQETQYF
>TRBV29-1|NA|NA|TRBJ2-1
TGCAGCCTCCGCCGCGGACAGTGGAATGAGCAGTTCTTC
CSLRRGQWNEQFF
>TRBV6-1|NA|TRBD1|TRBJ1-2
TGTGCCAGCAGTGCCGACAGGGCCGGTGGCTACACCTTC
CASSADRAGGYTF
>TRBV6-5|once|NA|TRBJ2-2
TGTGCCAGCAGTTACCTGGCCGGGGAGCTGTTTTTT
CASSYLAGELFF
>TRBV4-3|NA|NA|TRBJ1-3
TGCGCCAGCAGCCAAGGGGGAGACGGCACCATATATTTT
CASSQGGDGTIYF
>TRBV7-2|NA|NA|TRBJ2-5
TGTGCCAGCAGCTTAGTGCCCGGGGGCCTACAAGAGACCCAGTACTTC
CASSLVPGGLQETQYF
>TRBV27|medium-sized|TRBD2|TRBJ2-7
TGTGCCAGCGGGCTAGCGGGGGGGAACGAGCAGTACTTC
CASGLAGGNEQYF
>TRBV30|NA|NA|TRBJ2-5
TGTGCCTGGAGTGTAGGGGGGACCCAAGAGACCCAGTACTTC
CAWSVGGTQETQYF
>TRBV2|NA|NA|TRBJ1-2
TGTGCCAGCAGCTTAGAGGGAAACTATGGCTACACCTTC
CASSLEGNYGYTF
>TRBV18|NA|NA|TRBJ1-2
TGTGCCAGCTCACCTCGTGGGGGGTACTATGGCTACACCTTC
CASSPRGGYYGYTF
>TRBV5-1|NA|TRBD1|TRBJ2-6
TGCGCCAGCAGCCTAGGGACAGGGATTACCTCTGGGGCCAACGTCCTGACTTTC
CASSLGTGITSGANVLTF
>TRBV7-8|NA|NA|TRBJ1-2
TGTGCAAGCAGCCCCGTGAGGGACTATGGCTACACCTTC
CASSPVRDYGYTF
>TRBV6-6|NA|NA|TRBJ1-4
TGCGCCAGCATGGGGGATGAAAAACTGTTTTTT
CASMGDEKLFF
>TRBV6-1|NA|TRBD1|TRBJ1-5
TGTGCCAGTACCGGGACAGGGGCCAATCAGCCCCAGCATTTT
CASTGTGANQPQHF
>TRBV9|NA|NA|TRBJ1-6
TGTGCCAGCAGCGTTAAGTATAACAATTCACCCCTCCACTTT
CASSVKYNNSPLHF
>TRBV30|NA|NA|TRBJ2-1
TGTGCCTGGGACCTTAAGGACAGAATCTACAATGAGCAGTTCTTC
CAWDLKDRIYNEQFF
>TRBV5-4|NA|TRBD2|TRBJ2-3
TGTGCCAGCAGCCGCGGGGGAGCGGGGGCCACAGATACGCAGTATTTT
CASSRGGAGATDTQYF
>TRBV7-6|few|NA|TRBJ2-6
TGTGCCAGCAGCTTACGGAGATTAAGCTCTGGGGCCAACGTCCTGACTTTC
CASSLRRLSSGANVLTF